This TCR beta chain is drawn from a study of CXCR3-negative and CXCR3-positive naive CD8 T cells. Whole-study findings and limits: Hydrophobicity of TRB CDR3s was greater in CXCR3-positive naive cells than in CXCR3-negative naive cells.

Remarks on this clonotype: No antigen is known for it.

The CDR3 contains 14 residues. Germline V CDR1 and CDR2: SGHRS, YFSETQ. Triplicate sorts, around 310,000 cells apiece, were made for each CD8+ T cell subset. All TRB cDNA libraries came from 5' RACE performed with UMI labels. TCRdb reprocessed the 5' RACE reads, with one entry per CDR3 protein and no DNA. The sample data list some 130,000 distinct CDR3 sequences. The chain links TRBV5-1 to TRBJ2-7; TCRdb returns TRBD1, unconfirmable since there is no DNA. Sequences were obtained from naive CXCR3+ CD8+ T cells from blood. Subset defined: CD45RO-CCR7+CD27+CD95- naive CD8+ T cells expressing CXCR3 (TNR3+). The sequence was obtained from a human donor in good health. Some clones in this sample may be carry-over from other donors' samples. CDR3 residues: CASGRTGIGYEQYF.